This entry features one T cell receptor beta chain sequence. CDR3 length: 17 residues. Germline V lookup: CDR1 SGHNT, CDR2 YYREEE (reference sequence). The junction had 12 bases not matched to a gene; V was cut back by 2 bases and J by 5 bases. The source of the sample is a study of T cell changes during pregnancy in multiple sclerosis. Produced via immunoSEQ multiplex PCR; TCRdb's table is partial and in-frame only. Of under 70,000 clones in the sample, nearly 95% were seen once. Material: CD4+ T cells from peripheral blood mononuclear cells, obtained after pregnancy. The sequence came from a female donor with multiple sclerosis, enrolled in a pregnancy study. The chain couples TRBV5-4 to TRBJ2-3; the match to TRBD2 covers 9 bases. CDR3 region: CASSLGMAGGLQDTQYF. The CDR3 DNA reads as TGTGCCAGCAGCTTAGGTATGGCGGGGGGGCTCCAAGATACGCAGTATTTT.